The 22 T cell receptor beta chains listed next were all sequenced from one sample in a study of blood T cell repertoires in COVID-19. Repertoires were generated with immunoSEQ multiplex PCR, while TCRdb's copy carries only in-frame clones and drops some. This sample has 240,000 or so clones, with over 65% found just once. The material sequenced was peripheral blood. The receptors derive from a woman older than 75 with acute or convalescent COVID-19.

The genes are TRBV6-5 and TRBJ1-2, with 10 bases lining up with TRBD1. This CDR3 comprises 15 residues. Germline CDR1 and CDR2: MNHEY and SVGAGI. J lost 4 bases, V lost 2 bases, and 4 bases had no gene match. DNA of the CDR3: TGTGCCAGCAGTTACGGGACAGGGGTATCCTATGGCTACACCTTC. The encoded protein is CASSYGTGVSYGYTF.

This chain uses TRBV7-2 with TRBJ1-5, with D tentatively TRBD1 (6 bases). Germline V gene sequence: CDR1 SGHTA, CDR2 FQGNSA. The CDR3 runs to 14 residues. V was pared by 1 base and J by 7 bases, with 11 bases between. CDR3 region: CASSLDEGVQPQHF. CDR3 in DNA: TGTGCCAGCAGCTTAGACGAGGGGGTACAGCCCCAGCATTTT.

V and J are TRBV3-1 (or the pseudogene TRBV3-2) and TRBJ2-7, with 9 nucleotides matching TRBD2. Germline CDR1 LGHDT, CDR2 YNNKEL (reference sequence). Trimming cost V 10 bases and J 4 bases; bases outside gene matches: 8. The CDR3 is 13 amino acids. CDR3 protein: CATRSGGRYEQYF. In nucleotides, the CDR3 is TGTGCCACCAGGAGCGGGGGGAGGTACGAGCAGTACTTC.

This chain uses TRBV15 with TRBJ1-2; tentative D call: TRBD1 (5 bases). The CDR3 covers 13 residues. V lost 7 bases and J 3 bases, leaving 12 bases between the germline ends. Germline V gives CDR1 LNHNV, CDR2 YYDKDF (reference sequence). CDR3 nucleotide sequence: TGTGCCACCAATGGGGGGGAGTACTATGGCTACACCTTC. This gives the protein CATNGGEYYGYTF. Full variable domain (missing parts from reference TRBV15 and TRBJ1-2): DAMVIQNPRYQVTQFGKPVTLSCSQTLNHNVMYWYQQKSSQAPKLLFHYYDKDFNNEADTPDNFQSRRPNTSFCFLDIRSPGLGDTAMYLCATNGGEYYGYTFGSGTRLTVV.

This clone has just a few counts. The chain couples TRBV30 to TRBJ2-3, with D tentatively TRBD2 (7 bases). Trimming shortened V by 0 bases and J by 2 bases, and 12 bases separated the two germline ends. The CDR3 is made up of 15 amino acids. Germline assignment: CDR1 GTSNPN and CDR2 SVGIG (reference sequence). The CDR3 DNA reads as TGTGCCTGGAGTGTATGGGCGGGGGCCACAGATACGCAGTATTTT. Residues: CAWSVWAGATDTQYF.

The gene calls are TRBV21-1 and TRBJ1-2; TRBD1 reflects the table's D call only, with no check against the DNA. TRBV21-1 is a pseudogene locus. The CDR3 loop spans 15 amino acids. The DNA of the CDR3 is TGTGCCAGCAGCAAAGAGGGCAGGGGGATTGTCGGCTACACCTTC. This sequence encodes CASSKEGRGIVGYTF.

The rearrangement joins TRBV6-6 to TRBJ2-5; 16 bases line up with TRBD2. Germline trimming cut 5 bases from V and 4 bases from J; bases unmatched to any gene: 10. Per germline, CDR1 MNHNY and CDR2 SVGAGI (reference sequence). The CDR3 extends over 18 amino acids. The CDR3: CASSPGLAGGPWGETQYF. The CDR3 nucleotides read TGTGCCAGCAGTCCGGGACTAGCGGGAGGGCCGTGGGGAGAGACCCAGTACTTC.

The V and J genes are TRBV5-1 and TRBJ1-1; D unclear. Germline V lookup: CDR1 SGHRS, CDR2 YFSETQ. This CDR3 is built from 14 residues. With 2 bases removed from V and 2 bases from J, the gap between germline ends came to 10 bases. The CDR3, as DNA: TGCGCCAGCAGCTTTCAGTCGTTTAACACTGAAGCTTTCTTT. Protein product: CASSFQSFNTEAFF. Full variable domain (remainder filled in from reference TRBV5-1 and TRBJ1-1): KAGVTQTPRYLIKTRGQQVTLSCSPISGHRSVSWYQQTPGQGLQFLFEYFSETQRNKGNFPGRFSGRQFSNSRSEMNVSTLELGDSALYLCASSFQSFNTEAFFGQGTRLTVV.

The chain joins TRBV6-5 to TRBJ1-3, with D perhaps matching TRBD1 (5 bases). This CDR3 region has 15 residues. V was cut by 7 bases and J by 0 bases, with 13 bases left in between. CDR1 is MNHEY, CDR2 SVGAGI, per germline. CDR3 region: CASTATEFSGNTIYF. In DNA, the CDR3 is TGTGCCAGCACTGCGACAGAATTCTCTGGAAACACCATATATTTT.

In the case of this clone: This may stem from a read error, because a much larger clone lies one nucleotide away. The sample carries other DNA sequences with the same CDR3. The chain carries TRBV6-1 and TRBJ2-7, with TRBD2 as a possible D gene (6 bases). The CDR3 spans 15 residues. Germline V gene sequence: CDR1 MNHNS, CDR2 SASEGT. CDR3 amino acids: CASSEGVSGSYEQYF. CDR3 DNA: TGTGCCAGCAGTGAAGGTGTTAGCGGTTCCTACGAGCAGTATTTC.

The V call is TRBV5-4, the J call TRBJ2-2; the D gene is possibly TRBD1 (5 bases). This CDR3 has 15 residues. V shed 2 bases and J shed 4 bases, with 12 bases lying between them. CDR1 and CDR2 (germline): SGHNT, YYREEE (reference sequence). As DNA, the CDR3 is TGTGCCAGCAGCTTTGGGGCTCGCGGCACCGGGGAGCTGTTTTTT. Its translation is CASSFGARGTGELFF.

As DNA, the CDR3 is TGTGCCAGCAGCTTAGGGGACAGGGGGCTGACCGGGGAGCTGTTTTTT. Translated: CASSLGDRGLTGELFF. This chain connects TRBV11-2 to TRBJ2-2; TRBD1 aligns across 12 bases. J lost 5 bases, V lost 1 base, and 2 bases had no gene match. CDR3 length equals 16 residues. Germline V lookup: CDR1 SGHAT, CDR2 FQNNGV.

The genes are TRBV6-4 and TRBJ2-1; 8 positions agree with TRBD2. Germline V gives CDR1 MRHNA, CDR2 SNTAGT. After removal of 6 bases from V and 5 bases from J, the junction contained 18 bases not matched to a gene. The CDR3 extends over 18 amino acids. This CDR3 is CASSLMGLVEVGDNEQFF. Here the CDR3 DNA reads TGTGCCAGCAGCCTGATGGGACTAGTAGAGGTGGGGGACAATGAGCAGTTCTTC.

This chain joins TRBV19 and TRBJ1-3; D may be TRBD1 (5 bases). The germline CDR1 and CDR2 sequences are LNHDA and SQIVND (reference sequence). The CDR3 is made up of 14 amino acids. The V gene lost 7 bases and the J gene lost 0 bases, with 10 bases spanning the gap. Here the CDR3 reads CASMGGSSGNTIYF. In DNA, the CDR3 is TGTGCCAGTATGGGGGGGAGCTCTGGAAACACCATATATTTT. Filled out from reference TRBV19 and TRBJ1-3, the complete variable domain reads DGGITQSPKYLFRKEGQNVTLSCEQNLNHDAMYWYRQDPGQGLRLIYYSQIVNDFQKGDIAEGYSVSREKKESFPLTVTSAQKNPTAFYLCASMGGSSGNTIYFGEGSWLTVV.

The chain has TRBV9 and TRBJ2-3; TRBD2 matches at 7 bases. Germline V gene lookup returns CDR1 SGDLS and CDR2 YYNGEE. The CDR3 runs 14 residues. V trimming: 6 bases; J trimming: 2 bases; junction bases outside the gene matches: 6. CDR3 in DNA: TGTGCCAGCAACTTGCGGGGGTCCACAGATACGCAGTATTTT. Translated: CASNLRGSTDTQYF.

This clone occurred once. V gene TRBV5-4 combines with J gene TRBJ1-2; 9 nucleotides align to TRBD1. The CDR3 length is 16 residues. V was clipped by 0 bases and J by 4 bases; unmatched bases: 7. Per the germline V gene, CDR1 is SGHNT and CDR2 is YYREEE (reference sequence). The CDR3 region has the DNA TGTGCCAGCAGCTTGGGGGGACAGGGAGGAGGCTATGGCTACACCTTC. It is translated as CASSLGGQGGGYGYTF. Full variable domain (outside the CDR3, taken from reference TRBV5-4 and TRBJ1-2): ETGVTQSPTHLIKTRGQQVTLRCSSQSGHNTVSWYQQALGQGPQFIFQYYREEENGRGNFPPRFSGLQFPNYSSELNVNALELDDSALYLCASSLGGQGGGYGYTFGSGTRLTVV.

This clone was recorded at least ten times. The chain couples TRBV19 to TRBJ2-3; TRBD1 matches at 9 bases. V was pared by 5 bases and J by 4 bases, with 4 bases of the junction left unmatched. CDR1 is LNHDA, CDR2 SQIVND, per germline (reference sequence). The length of the CDR3 is 14 residues. CDR3 region: CASSVTGGADTQYF. CDR3 bases: TGTGCCAGTAGTGTCACAGGGGGCGCAGATACGCAGTATTTT. Full variable domain (outside the CDR3, taken from reference TRBV19 and TRBJ2-3): DGGITQSPKYLFRKEGQNVTLSCEQNLNHDAMYWYRQDPGQGLRLIYYSQIVNDFQKGDIAEGYSVSREKKESFPLTVTSAQKNPTAFYLCASSVTGGADTQYFGPGTRLTVL.

J is TRBJ2-3 and V is TRBV30; 10 bases map to TRBD2. The CDR3 has 16 amino acids. Germline V CDR1 and CDR2: GTSNPN, SVGIG (reference sequence). Unmatched junction bases numbered 9, after V lost 4 bases and J lost 2 bases. This CDR3 is CAWTVLAGKLTDTQYF. CDR3 DNA: TGTGCCTGGACCGTACTAGCGGGGAAGCTCACAGATACGCAGTATTTT.

This chain connects TRBV19 to TRBJ1-1; D uncertain. The V and J ends lost 8 bases and 0 bases respectively, with 10 bases between them. The CDR3 contains 13 residues. In germline, CDR1 is LNHDA, CDR2 SQIVND (reference sequence). This CDR3 reads CASCAQLNTEAFF. CDR3 bases: TGTGCCAGTTGCGCACAGCTGAACACTGAAGCTTTCTTT. The whole variable domain, remainder taken from reference TRBV19 and TRBJ1-1, is DGGITQSPKYLFRKEGQNVTLSCEQNLNHDAMYWYRQDPGQGLRLIYYSQIVNDFQKGDIAEGYSVSREKKESFPLTVTSAQKNPTAFYLCASCAQLNTEAFFGQGTRLTVV.

The gene calls are TRBV11-2 and TRBJ2-2; tentative D call: TRBD1 (6 bases). Germline CDR1 is SGHAT and CDR2 is FQNNGV. The CDR3 has 17 amino acids. The ends were cut back, 1 base at V and 4 bases at J, with 16 bases in the middle. CDR3 sequence (DNA): TGTGCCAGCAGCTTAGTGGGTGGGGGCCGGAGCACCGGGGAGCTGTTTTTT. The encoded protein is CASSLVGGGRSTGELFF.

This clone was recorded at least ten times. This chain links TRBV21-1 with TRBJ1-5; the table's D gene call, TRBD1, was not cross checked with the DNA. TRBV21-1 is tagged as a pseudogene. CDR3 length: 12 residues. This chain's CDR3 is CASTSTGQPQHF. The CDR3, as DNA: TGTGCCAGCACCTCGACAGGGCAGCCCCAGCATTTT.

In this sample, this clone turned up a few times. The CDR3 loop reads CASSIDLRGGRKNNEQFF. CDR3 coding DNA: TGTGCCAGTAGTATAGATCTTCGGGGGGGTCGGAAAAACAATGAGCAGTTCTTC. The V gene is TRBV19, the J gene TRBJ2-1, with 8 bases aligning to TRBD2. There are 18 residues in the CDR3. Germline loops: CDR1 LNHDA, CDR2 SQIVND (reference sequence). V lost 0 bases and J lost 5; bases outside the gene matches: 12.